These T cell receptor beta chains were read from a single sample in a study of blood T cell repertoires in COVID-19. Assay used: immunoSEQ multiplex PCR; TCRdb lists only in-frame clones, some missing. This table has approximately 170,000 clones, approximately 84% appearing once. Sequences were obtained from peripheral blood. The receptors shown here come from a man in his forties who had recovered from COVID-19. Both conserved end residues are part of each CDR3. D genes are given only for firm matches. Not every row has a clone size; where given, it reads once, few, many or a size class.

j_call	d_call	v_call	clone_size	cdr3_nt	cdr3_aa
TRBJ2-3	TRBD1	TRBV7-2	.	TGTGCCAGCGTCGGGACAGGTCTTAGGGATACGCAGTATTTT	CASVGTGLRDTQYF
TRBJ1-4	TRBD1	TRBV20-1	.	TGCAGTGCTACCCGACAGGGGGCTCTGTTTTTT	CSATRQGALFF
TRBJ1-2	TRBD1	TRBV5-4	.	TGTGCCAGCACCCTCCCAGGGGGCGGGTATGGCTACACCTTC	CASTLPGGGYGYTF
TRBJ2-2	.	TRBV10-3	.	TGTGCCATCAGTGGCCATAGCCCCGCGAACACCGGGGAGCTGTTTTTT	CAISGHSPANTGELFF
TRBJ2-3	.	TRBV18	.	TGTGCCAGCTCACAACGTGGCCCCACAGATACGCAGTATTTT	CASSQRGPTDTQYF
TRBJ2-1	TRBD2	TRBV5-4	.	TGTGCCAGCAGCCCTAGCGGACTAGAGCAGTTCTTC	CASSPSGLEQFF
TRBJ1-1	.	TRBV9	once	TGTGCCAGCAGTGGAGGGACTGAAGCTTTCTTT	CASSGGTEAFF
TRBJ2-7	TRBD2	TRBV7-9	.	TGTGCCAGCACGACAGCGGGAGTGGGGGACGAGCAGTACTTC	CASTTAGVGDEQYF
TRBJ2-3	TRBD2	TRBV7-9	.	TGTGCCAGCACCTCCGGGGGTGGCGGGGGGCCCACAGATACGCAGTATTTT	CASTSGGGGGPTDTQYF
TRBJ2-1	.	TRBV7-2	.	TGTGCCAGCAGGCCCTTAGCCTCGCCGGAGCAGTTCTTC	CASRPLASPEQFF
TRBJ2-3	.	TRBV19	.	TGTGCCAGTAGTATGAGGCGGGTCACAGATACGCAGTATTTT	CASSMRRVTDTQYF
TRBJ1-5	.	TRBV5-4	.	TGTGCCAGCAGCTTTAATGGAGCTAGCAATCAGCCCCAGCATTTT	CASSFNGASNQPQHF
TRBJ2-7	.	TRBV11-3	.	TGTGCCAGCAGCCACCGGAGCGGCTACGAGCAGTACTTC	CASSHRSGYEQYF
TRBJ1-1	.	TRBV7-3	.	TGTGCCAGCAGCTCCGGGGGGAGGACTGAAGCTTTCTTT	CASSSGGRTEAFF
TRBJ1-1	.	TRBV11-2	.	TGTGCCAGCAGCTTCGCTAATGAAGCTTTCTTT	CASSFANEAFF
TRBJ2-1	.	TRBV7-9	.	TGTGCCAGCAGCTTAGGGCGGTACAATGAGCAGTTCTTC	CASSLGRYNEQFF
TRBJ2-7	.	TRBV2	.	TGTGCCAGCAGTGAAAGGCTAGCTGGCTACGAGCAGTACTTC	CASSERLAGYEQYF
TRBJ1-1	TRBD1	TRBV29-1	.	TGCAGCGCCACTCGCGGGACAGGCCTTGAAGCTTTCTTT	CSATRGTGLEAFF
TRBJ2-2	.	TRBV6-5	.	TGTGCCAGCACCGCGGGTAGCCGGGGCGGGGAGCTGTTTTTT	CASTAGSRGGELFF
TRBJ1-5	.	TRBV4-2	.	TGTGCCAGCAGCCAGGACAGTCCCAATCAGCCCCAGCATTTT	CASSQDSPNQPQHF
TRBJ2-3	.	TRBV21-1	.	TGTGCCAGCAGCAACATCAGAAAGCGGGCTCTTACAGATACGCAGTATTTT	CASSNIRKRALTDTQYF
TRBJ1-6	TRBD1	TRBV4-3	.	TGCGCCAGCAGCCGCCGGACAGGGGGTAATTCACCCCTCCACTTT	CASSRRTGGNSPLHF